The 25 T cell receptor beta chains listed next were all sequenced from one sample in a study of cytomegalovirus exposure and HLA in healthy donors (dated 2017 in TCRdb). The library was produced with the immunoSEQ multiplex PCR assay. For the multiplex PCR, a mixture combining 60 forward primers for TCR Vbeta segments and 13 reverse primers for TCR Jbeta segments was used. TCRdb re-hosts the immuneACCESS table, in-frame sequences only. Its copies lack some clones; in the studies checked, an unresolved V gene accounts for under half of them, and the cause for the rest is not known. In this sample the table shows about 95,000 clones, around 70% of which occur a single time. Of the sample, about 16% falls within the top ten clones. Sequencing was carried out using PBMCs. These receptors were collected from a woman aged 45-65 years in good health and CMV-seropositive.

In this sample, this clone turned up a few times. The chain has TRBV19 and TRBJ2-7; TRBD2 might be the D (6 bases). The CDR3 contains 13 residues. Germline CDR1 is LNHDA and CDR2 is SQIVND (reference sequence). V lost 8 bases to trimming and J lost 6 bases, with 17 bases between them. The CDR3 DNA sequence: TGTGCCAGTGCGGGACCTCCTCCCGGCGAGCAGTACTTC. Protein: CASAGPPPGEQYF.

A note on this clone: At one end the junction does not follow the germline gene, possibly because of a read error. The chain employs TRBV28 and TRBJ1-6, with D unclear. CDR1 and CDR2 (germline): MDHEN, SYDVKM. The CDR3 covers 15 residues. The CDR3, as DNA: TGTGTCAGCAGTCCTGGAGGCGTTGGGAATTCACCCCTCCACTTT. This gives the protein CVSSPGGVGNSPLHF.

The V and J genes are TRBV10-3 and TRBJ2-1, with D perhaps TRBD2 (5 bases). The germline V gene encodes CDR1 ENHRY and CDR2 SYGVKD. V was trimmed by 10 bases and J by 0 bases, leaving 13 bases between them. This CDR3 is 14 amino acids long. DNA of the CDR3: TGTGCCACCGGAGGATCGAGCTCCTACAATGAGCAGTTCTTC. It yields the protein CATGGSSSYNEQFF.

V usage is TRBV2 and J usage is TRBJ2-3, with TRBD1 matching 9 bases. The CDR3 runs 15 residues. Trimming removed 7 bases from V and 4 bases from J; junction bases left unmatched: 9. CDR1 and CDR2 (germline): SNHLY, FYNNEI. CDR3 in amino acids: CASNPGTGSADTQYF. The CDR3 DNA reads as TGTGCCAGCAACCCAGGGACAGGGAGCGCAGATACGCAGTATTTT. Filled out from reference TRBV2 and TRBJ2-3, the complete variable domain reads EPEVTQTPSHQVTQMGQEVILRCVPISNHLYFYWYRQILGQKVEFLVSFYNNEISEKSEIFDDQFSVERPDGSNFTLKIRSTKLEDSAMYFCASNPGTGSADTQYFGPGTRLTVL.

J is TRBJ2-3 and V is TRBV18; a weak D match, TRBD2 (6 bases). The length of the CDR3 is 13 residues. Germline loops: CDR1 KGHSH, CDR2 LQKENI. Trimming shortened V by 4 bases and J by 6 bases, and 11 bases separated the two germline ends. The CDR3 sequence is CASSRAGGDTQYF. In DNA, the CDR3 is TGTGCCAGCTCACGTGCCGGGGGTGATACGCAGTATTTT.

J is TRBJ2-1 and V is TRBV29-1; D remains unclear. The CDR3 runs 14 residues. V lost 7 bases and J 1 base, leaving 14 bases between the germline ends. CDR1 is SQVTM and CDR2 is ANQGSEA in the germline V gene. CDR3 nucleotides: TGCAGCGCCGCCCAAACTCTATCCTACAATGAGCAGTTCTTC. It translates to CSAAQTLSYNEQFF.

This clone has just a few counts. The V gene is TRBV27, the J gene TRBJ2-7; 10 positions agree with TRBD2. This CDR3 is built from 14 residues. Germline CDR1 reads MNHEY; CDR2 reads SMNVEV (reference sequence). J lost 2 bases, V lost 4 bases, and 2 bases had no gene match. The chain's CDR3 is CASSSSGSPYEQYF. DNA of the CDR3: TGTGCCAGCAGTTCTAGCGGGAGTCCCTACGAGCAGTACTTC.

J is TRBJ2-1 and V is TRBV7-2, with 13 bases that match TRBD2. The CDR3 consists of 15 residues. Germline trimming cut 4 bases from V and 6 bases from J; bases unmatched to any gene: 3. Per the germline V gene, CDR1 is SGHTA and CDR2 is FQGNSA. CDR3 amino acids: CASSSRLAGGNEQFF. The CDR3 DNA reads as TGTGCCAGCAGCTCTAGACTAGCGGGAGGCAATGAGCAGTTCTTC.

The chain uses TRBV4-1 and TRBJ1-6, with TRBD1 matching 8 bases. V dropped 4 bases and J dropped 5; count of bases not matched to a gene: 4. Looked up from germline, CDR1 is MGHRA and CDR2 is YSYEKL. The length of the CDR3 is 15 residues. The CDR3 spells CASSLADRDNSPLHF. Written as DNA, the CDR3 is TGCGCCAGCAGCCTGGCGGACAGGGATAATTCACCCCTCCACTTT.

This chain connects TRBV10-2 to TRBJ1-5; D is possibly TRBD1 (5 bases). The CDR3 extends over 14 amino acids. The V and J ends lost 6 bases and 2 bases respectively, with 11 bases between them. Germline-derived CDR1 and CDR2 are WSHSY and SAAADI. The CDR3 spells CASRKTGGNQPQHF. The CDR3 DNA sequence: TGCGCCAGCAGAAAAACAGGAGGCAATCAGCCCCAGCATTTT.

Only one count was recorded for this clone. The rearrangement uses TRBV6-1 and TRBJ1-3; D gene ambiguous. The CDR3 is 17 amino acids. V lost 4 bases and J 0 bases, leaving 16 bases between the germline ends. Germline-derived CDR1 and CDR2 are MNHNS and SASEGT. The CDR3 region has the DNA TGTGCCAGCAGTGTAGCGACAACACAGAGCTCTGGAAACACCATATATTTT. Translation: CASSVATTQSSGNTIYF.

This rearrangement joins TRBV6-5 to TRBJ1-4, with D perhaps matching TRBD1 (6 bases). This CDR3 spans 14 amino acids. V lost 7 bases and J lost 5, with 14 bases in between. Germline CDR1 reads MNHEY; CDR2 reads SVGAGI. For the CDR3, the DNA is TGTGCCAGCAAAGGACAGAGGCTGAATGAAAAACTGTTTTTT. Protein: CASKGQRLNEKLFF.

This chain links TRBV19 with TRBJ2-7, with 7 bases aligning to TRBD2. CDR1 and CDR2 (germline): LNHDA, SQIVND (reference sequence). Trimming cost V 5 bases and J 4 bases; bases outside gene matches: 14. CDR3 size: 16 residues. CDR3 DNA: TGTGCCAGTAGTGATCGCGGCCGCGGGAGAGGATACGAGCAGTACTTC. Residues: CASSDRGRGRGYEQYF.

This clone was counted a single time. The J gene is TRBJ1-2, the V gene TRBV6-1; 8 nucleotides align to TRBD1. The CDR3 covers 13 residues. V shed 5 bases and J 8 bases; nucleotides not matched to a gene: 7. Germline CDR1 is MNHNS and CDR2 is SASEGT. The CDR3, as DNA: TGTGCCAGCAGTAACGACAGGGGTCGAGGCTACACCTTC. Its translation: CASSNDRGRGYTF.

This rearrangement joins TRBV6-1 to TRBJ2-7; weak D call: TRBD2 (6 bases). Germline V gene sequence: CDR1 MNHNS, CDR2 SASEGT. The CDR3 consists of 15 residues. With 8 bases removed from V and 3 bases from J, the gap between germline ends came to 20 bases. This CDR3 is CASQLALAGLYEQYF. The CDR3 DNA sequence: TGTGCCAGCCAGTTGGCACTAGCAGGCCTCTACGAGCAGTACTTC.

V and J are TRBV19 and TRBJ2-2; perhaps TRBD1 as D (6 bases). Deletions cut 5 bases from V and 1 base from J, with 8 bases between. CDR3 size: 14 residues. In germline, CDR1 is LNHDA, CDR2 SQIVND (reference sequence). The CDR3 sequence is CASSGDKNTGELFF. The CDR3 bases are TGTGCCAGTAGTGGGGACAAGAACACCGGGGAGCTGTTTTTT.

This clone was picked up a small number of times. CDR3 sequence: CASSPMSTGINYGYTF. CDR3 nucleotide sequence: TGCGCCAGCAGCCCGATGAGTACGGGGATTAACTATGGCTACACCTTC. V gene TRBV4-3 combines with J gene TRBJ1-2; D is uncertain. CDR3 length: 16 amino acids. The ends were cut back, 4 bases at V and 1 base at J, with 16 bases in the middle. CDR1 LGHNA and CDR2 YSLEER come from the germline V gene.

This clone was counted a single time. This rearrangement joins TRBV28 to TRBJ2-7; the D gene is possibly TRBD2 (5 bases). This CDR3 comprises 12 residues. CDR1 MDHEN and CDR2 SYDVKM come from the germline V gene. V gave up 6 bases and J gave up 3 bases, with 9 bases separating them. CDR3 amino acids: CASSLGSYEQYF. The CDR3 nucleotides are TGTGCCAGCAGCTTAGGGAGCTACGAGCAGTACTTC.

CDR3 region: CASSVGLGPGNIQYF. The CDR3 DNA reads as TGTGCCAGCAGCGTAGGTTTGGGGCCGGGAAACATTCAGTACTTC. The rearrangement links TRBV9 to TRBJ2-4, with D perhaps matching TRBD1 (5 bases). Trimming removed 0 bases from V and 6 bases from J, with 13 bases in between. Per germline, CDR1 SGDLS and CDR2 YYNGEE. CDR3 length equals 15 residues.

In its sample, this clone was seen once. The rearrangement uses TRBV12-5 and TRBJ2-2; a possible D gene is TRBD1 (5 bases). The germline V gene encodes CDR1 LGHNT and CDR2 FRNRAP. This CDR3 contains 15 residues. V was clipped by 0 bases and J by 6 bases, with 11 bases between them. CDR3 protein: CASGLVQAGSGELFF. The CDR3 bases are TGTGCTAGTGGTTTGGTACAGGCTGGTTCCGGGGAGCTGTTTTTT.

This clone has a single count. The gene calls are TRBV2 and TRBJ2-7, with 10 bases lining up with TRBD2. Germline CDR1 is SNHLY and CDR2 is FYNNEI. Trimming removed 6 bases from V and 1 base from J; junction bases left unmatched: 0. The CDR3 runs to 13 residues. The CDR3 loop reads CASRAGGSYEQYF. The CDR3 bases are TGTGCCAGCAGAGCGGGAGGGTCCTACGAGCAGTACTTC.

V and J are TRBV9 and TRBJ2-2; TRBD1 matches 8 bases. The CDR3 runs to 15 residues. V was clipped by 3 bases and J by 9 bases; unmatched bases: 10. Germline CDR1 SGDLS, CDR2 YYNGEE. The CDR3 is CASSEAYRGDRELFF. CDR3 nucleotides: TGTGCCAGCAGCGAGGCTTACAGGGGGGATAGGGAGCTGTTTTTT.

The CDR3 here is CASSAATGEKNIQYF. In DNA, the CDR3 is TGTGCCAGCAGCGCAGCGACAGGGGAAAAAAACATTCAGTACTTC. The chain is built from TRBV7-9 and TRBJ2-4; the match to TRBD1 covers 8 bases. The V and J ends lost 5 bases and 4 bases, in that order; junction bases with no gene match: 7. The CDR3 length is 15 residues. Germline loops: CDR1 SEHNR, CDR2 FQNEAQ (reference sequence).

The chain couples TRBV21-1 to TRBJ2-5; the table calls TRBD1, which could not be checked here. TRBV21-1 is designated a pseudogene. There are 14 residues in the CDR3. CDR3: CASDLRTDQETQYF. The CDR3 bases are TGTGCCAGCGACCTTAGGACAGACCAAGAGACCCAGTACTTC.

CDR3 region: CASSWTGGAYEQYF. CDR3 coding DNA: TGCGCCAGCAGCTGGACAGGGGGCGCCTACGAGCAGTACTTC. The chain couples TRBV5-1 to TRBJ2-7; 11 bases agree with TRBD1. Trimming removed 3 bases from V and 2 bases from J; junction bases left unmatched: 1. The CDR3 runs to 14 residues. Germline V gene data show CDR1 as SGHRS and CDR2 as YFSETQ.